These 23 T cell receptor beta chains share one sample of origin, sequenced in a study of T cell repertoires in cytomegalovirus infection. Each CDR3 protein gets one entry after TCRdb re-called the reads with MiXCR. The data hold about 700,000 distinct CDR3 sequences, with around 35% observed a single time. These TCRs' antigens remain unknown. Sequenced material: cultured PBMCs, taken from culture after CMV antigen stimulation. Source of these receptors: a human donor in good health (CMV status not recorded). Some clones in this sample may be carry-over from other donors' samples.

J is TRBJ2-1 and V is TRBV28; maybe TRBD1 (5 bases). The CDR3 contains 17 residues. Trimming cost V 2 bases and J 4 bases, with 18 bases left between them. Looked up from germline, CDR1 is MDHEN and CDR2 is SYDVKM. Written as DNA, the CDR3 is TGTGCCAGCAGTTTACACTACGGGCAGGGAAAATACAATGAGCAGTTCTTC. Amino acid sequence: CASSLHYGQGKYNEQFF.

Concerning this clonotype itself: A junction boundary mismatches the germline segment, possibly from a read error. V is TRBV7-9 and J is TRBJ2-1; 8 bases match TRBD2. The CDR3 sequence is 12 residues long. CDR1 is SEHNR, CDR2 FQNEAQ, per germline (reference sequence). CDR3 in DNA: TGTGCCAGCAGCCCAACAGGGACTAGTATGATCTTC. This codes for CASSPTGTSMIF.

This clonotype occurred many times. The V call is TRBV7-2, the J call TRBJ2-7, with D possibly being TRBD2 (6 bases). The V end lost 5 bases, the J end lost 1 base, and 12 bases lay between the germline ends. The germline V gene encodes CDR1 SGHTA and CDR2 FQGNSA. The CDR3 runs to 14 residues. The CDR3 bases are TGTGCCAGCAGCCCCTCTCGGGGGTCCTACGAGCAGTACTTC. It codes for CASSPSRGSYEQYF. The full variable domain, completed using reference TRBV7-2 and TRBJ2-7, is GAGVSQSPSNKVTEKGKDVELRCDPISGHTALYWYRQSLGQGLEFLIYFQGNSAPDKSGLPSDRFSAERTGGSVSTLTIQRTQQEDSAVYLCASSPSRGSYEQYFGPGTRLTVT.

The chain couples TRBV6-1 to TRBJ2-1; 7 bases map to TRBD1. The CDR3 is made up of 14 amino acids. Per the germline V gene, CDR1 is MNHNS and CDR2 is SASEGT. V lost 4 bases, J lost 4 bases, and 4 bases stayed unmatched. The DNA for the CDR3 is TGTGCCAGCAGTGCCCCAGGGGGATACAATGAGCAGTTCTTC. It encodes CASSAPGGYNEQFF.

This clonotype was observed at least ten times. The rearrangement joins TRBV7-2 to TRBJ1-4, with 9 bases identical to TRBD1. CDR1 and CDR2 from the germline V gene are SGHTA and FQGNSA. The CDR3 contains 14 residues. V shed 3 bases and J 8 bases; nucleotides not matched to a gene: 4. Here the CDR3 reads CASSLGTGLEKLFF. The CDR3 DNA sequence: TGTGCCAGCAGCTTGGGGACAGGGTTGGAAAAACTGTTTTTT.

This chain links TRBV12-3 or TRBV12-4 with TRBJ2-5; 8 bases are shared with TRBD2. The ends lost 0 bases at V and 1 base at J; junction bases unmatched: 10. The CDR3 runs to 18 residues. For the CDR3, the DNA is TGTGCCAGCAGTTTAGCGCTGGACGCCGGGACTAGCCAAGAGACCCAGTACTTC. This translates into CASSLALDAGTSQETQYF.

For this clonotype: Being one base from a much bigger clone, this may be a read error. The chain joins TRBV2 to TRBJ1-2; D is uncertain. Germline V gives CDR1 SNHLY, CDR2 FYNNEI. V was pared by 7 bases and J by 4 bases, with 4 bases between. The CDR3 totals 10 residues. The CDR3 DNA reads TGTGCCAGCAAGGGCTATGGCTACACCTTC. Translating gives CASKGYGYTF.

V usage is TRBV5-1 and J usage is TRBJ1-2, with D tentatively TRBD1 (6 bases). The germline V gene encodes CDR1 SGHRS and CDR2 YFSETQ. The CDR3 spans 18 residues. The V and J ends lost 0 bases and 1 base respectively, with 19 bases between them. CDR3 nucleotides: TGCGCCAGCAGCTTGGCCGGGGACACGGCCGCCAATAACTATGGCTACACCTTC. Its translation is CASSLAGDTAANNYGYTF.

V gene TRBV6-1 combines with J gene TRBJ1-2; D is perhaps TRBD1 (5 bases). V shed 7 bases and J shed 8 bases, with 17 bases lying between them. Germline-derived CDR1 and CDR2 are MNHNS and SASEGT. The CDR3 is 13 amino acids. This CDR3 is CASTPTGGEGYTF. Here the CDR3 DNA reads TGTGCCAGCACCCCGACTGGGGGGGAAGGCTACACCTTC.

Details on this clonotype: One end of the junction is discordant with germline, which a read error may explain. This chain links TRBV6-4 with TRBJ2-1, with 12 bases aligning to TRBD2. The CDR3 is made up of 15 amino acids. CDR1 MRHNA and CDR2 SNTAGT come from the germline V gene. The CDR3 loop is CASSDSTSGGNVQFF. Written as DNA, the CDR3 is TGTGCCAGCAGTGACTCGACTAGCGGGGGCAATGTGCAGTTCTTC.

The V call is TRBV6-1, the J call TRBJ2-7, with D possibly matching TRBD1 (6 bases). CDR1 and CDR2 from the germline V gene are MNHNS and SASEGT. This CDR3 is 13 amino acids long. Trimming left V 5 bases short and J 4 bases short, with 12 bases between. Here the CDR3 DNA reads TGTGCCAGCAGTAACAGGGTTTTATACGAGCAGTACTTC. This translates into CASSNRVLYEQYF.

In its sample, this clonotype was seen a few times. The CDR3 nucleotides are TGTGCCAGCAGTCGATACTTCACAGACAATGAGCAGTTCTTC. Amino acids: CASSRYFTDNEQFF. The V call is TRBV6-1, the J call TRBJ2-1; no definite D call. CDR3 length equals 14 residues. V gave up 5 bases and J gave up 5 bases, with 13 bases separating them. From germline, CDR1 is MNHNS and CDR2 SASEGT.

V gene TRBV10-3 combines with J gene TRBJ2-7, with D possibly matching TRBD2 (5 bases). CDR1 and CDR2 (germline): ENHRY, SYGVKD. Trimming removed 11 bases at V and 1 base at J, with 21 bases between. The CDR3 is 15 amino acids. The CDR3 nucleotides read TGTGCCTCCAAAACGACTCTGGAGGAGTCCTACGAGCAGTACTTC. As protein: CASKTTLEESYEQYF.

This clonotype was seen ten or more times. J is TRBJ1-5 and V is TRBV7-4; D unresolved. V lost 1 base to trimming and J lost 3 bases, with 7 bases between them. This CDR3 contains 14 residues. CDR1 SGHVT and CDR2 SQSDAQ come from the germline V gene. CDR3 amino acids: CASSLGTLNQPQHF. CDR3 sequence (DNA): TGTGCCAGCAGCTTAGGTACACTCAATCAGCCCCAGCATTTT.

This clonotype was observed a few times. This chain links TRBV12-5 with TRBJ1-2; D perhaps matches TRBD1 (5 bases). CDR1 is LGHNT, CDR2 FRNRAP, per germline. The CDR3 extends over 14 amino acids. V gave up 0 bases and J gave up 4 bases, with 9 bases separating them. CDR3 in DNA: TGTGCTAGTGGTTTGGTAGACAGCCCCTATGGCTACACCTTC. This translates into CASGLVDSPYGYTF.

The chain uses TRBV20-1 and TRBJ2-1, with 12 bases fitting TRBD2. CDR1 and CDR2 from the germline V gene are DFQATT and SNEGSKA (reference sequence). The CDR3 runs to 18 residues. V was pared by 3 bases and J by 0 bases, with 9 bases of the junction left unmatched. DNA for the CDR3: TGCAGTGCTAGTTCTAGCGGGAGGGCCCGTAGCTCCTACAATGAGCAGTTCTTC. Translation gives CSASSSGRARSSYNEQFF.

The rearrangement links TRBV6-1 to TRBJ2-7; D might be TRBD1 (6 bases). This CDR3 has 15 amino acids. CDR1 and CDR2 (germline): MNHNS, SASEGT. Trimming took 6 bases from V and 10 from J, leaving 25 bases between them. CDR3 residues: CASSPVLAFGTLQYF. The CDR3 DNA reads TGTGCCAGCAGCCCCGTCCTGGCTTTTGGGACACTTCAGTACTTC.

The chain carries TRBV7-9 and TRBJ2-2, with D tentatively TRBD2 (6 bases). The CDR3 runs to 15 residues. Germline-derived CDR1 and CDR2 are SEHNR and FQNEAQ (reference sequence). The V gene lost 6 bases and the J gene lost 6 bases, with 17 bases spanning the gap. In DNA form, the CDR3 reads TGTGCCAGCAGTTCTGGGGACTTCCGGGCCGGGGAGCTGTTTTTT. Translated: CASSSGDFRAGELFF.

V is TRBV11-2 and J is TRBJ2-1, with TRBD2 as a possible D gene (5 bases). CDR1 and CDR2 (germline): SGHAT, FQNNGV. V gave up 5 bases and J gave up 4 bases, with 18 bases separating them. CDR3 length: 16 residues. CDR3 coding DNA: TGTGCCAGCAGCCCCCGGACTCGCGAGGTTTACAATGAGCAGTTCTTC. Its translation: CASSPRTREVYNEQFF.

The rearrangement uses TRBV15 and TRBJ2-5; weak D call: TRBD2 (6 bases). Germline loops: CDR1 LNHNV, CDR2 YYDKDF (reference sequence). This CDR3 comprises 15 residues. Deletions cut 2 bases from V and 1 base from J, with 11 bases between. The chain's CDR3 is CATSRNLALQETQYF. The CDR3 coding sequence is TGTGCCACCAGCAGAAACCTAGCGCTCCAAGAGACCCAGTACTTC.

This clonotype has more than one count but fewer than ten. The rearrangement links TRBV7-9 to TRBJ2-7; 9 nucleotides line up with TRBD1. V was pared by 2 bases and J by 1 base, with 6 bases of the junction left unmatched. There are 16 residues in the CDR3. Germline CDR1 SEHNR, CDR2 FQNEAQ (reference sequence). For the CDR3, the DNA is TGTGCCAGCAGCTTAACTATGGGGACAGGGTCCTACGAGCAGTACTTC. Its translation: CASSLTMGTGSYEQYF.

V gene TRBV7-2 combines with J gene TRBJ2-5; D remains ambiguous. CDR3 length equals 13 residues. Per germline, CDR1 SGHTA and CDR2 FQGNSA. Trimming left V 5 bases short and J 0 bases short, with 7 bases between. The CDR3 nucleotides read TGTGCCAGCAGCAACCGGGACCAAGAGACCCAGTACTTC. Its protein is CASSNRDQETQYF.

V is TRBV6-2 or TRBV6-3 and J is TRBJ1-3, with a possible D match to TRBD1 (5 bases). V was pared by 0 bases and J by 3 bases, with 9 bases between. The CDR3 is 15 residues long. The germline gives CDR1 MNHEY, CDR2 SVGEGT. The CDR3 spells CASSYSTGGGNTIYF. CDR3 nucleotide sequence: TGTGCCAGCAGTTACTCGACGGGGGGTGGAAACACCATATATTTT.